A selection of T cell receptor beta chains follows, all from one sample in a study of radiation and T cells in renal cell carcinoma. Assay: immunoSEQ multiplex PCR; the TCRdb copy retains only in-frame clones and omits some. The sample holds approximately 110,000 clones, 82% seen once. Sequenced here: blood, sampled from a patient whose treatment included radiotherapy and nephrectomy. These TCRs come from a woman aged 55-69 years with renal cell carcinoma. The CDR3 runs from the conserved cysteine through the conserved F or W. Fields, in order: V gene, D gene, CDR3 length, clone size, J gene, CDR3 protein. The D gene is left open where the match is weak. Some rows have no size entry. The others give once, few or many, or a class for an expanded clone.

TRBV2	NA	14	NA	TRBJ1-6	CASSDGGPLPPLHF
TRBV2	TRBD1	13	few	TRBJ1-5	CASTWDSHQPQHF
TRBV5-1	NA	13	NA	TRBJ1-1	CASSLQGNTEAFF
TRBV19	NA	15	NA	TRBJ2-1	CASSTVDGNLNEQFF
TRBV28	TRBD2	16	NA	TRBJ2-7	CASSFGSLAGVGEQYF
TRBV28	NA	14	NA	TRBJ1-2	CASSPEFLDYGYTF
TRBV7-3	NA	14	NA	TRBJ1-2	CASSSPNEPHGYTF
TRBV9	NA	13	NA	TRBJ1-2	CASSATSRGGYTF
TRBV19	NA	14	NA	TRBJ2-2	CASSIGGNTGELFF
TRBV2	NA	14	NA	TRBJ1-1	CASLGGPRRAEAFF
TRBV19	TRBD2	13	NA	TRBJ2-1	CASSLGLAGEQFF
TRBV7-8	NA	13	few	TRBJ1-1	CASSLTPDTEAFF
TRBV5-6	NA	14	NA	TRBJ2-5	CASSLGQPQETQYF
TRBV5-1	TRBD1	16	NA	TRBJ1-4	CASSSSPQTGGDKLFF
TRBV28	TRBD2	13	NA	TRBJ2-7	CASRLLGGVEQYF
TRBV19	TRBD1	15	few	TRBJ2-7	CASSQTGGLNYEQYF
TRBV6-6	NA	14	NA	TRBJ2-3	CASSYGQSTDTQYF
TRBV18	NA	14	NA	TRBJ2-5	CASSPAGQQETQYF
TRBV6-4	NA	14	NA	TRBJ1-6	CASRPTDGQSPLHF
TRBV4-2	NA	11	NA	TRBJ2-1	CASSLGNEQFF
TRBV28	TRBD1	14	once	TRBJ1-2	CASSLGQAQDGYTF
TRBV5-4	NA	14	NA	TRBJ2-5	CASSLSRGGETQYF
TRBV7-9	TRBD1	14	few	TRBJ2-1	CASSFSGQAVEQFF
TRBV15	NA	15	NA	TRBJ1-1	CATSRGDTQNTKAFF
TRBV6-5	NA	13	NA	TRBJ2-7	CASSYLSGNEQYF
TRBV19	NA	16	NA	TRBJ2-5	CASSVLSADALETQYF
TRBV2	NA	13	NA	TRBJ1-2	CATRDTANYGYTF
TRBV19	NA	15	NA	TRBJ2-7	CASSSWGERSYEQYF
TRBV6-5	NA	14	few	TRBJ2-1	CASSYGPSYNEQFF
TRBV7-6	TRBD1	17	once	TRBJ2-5	CASSLEGHRGSAETQYF
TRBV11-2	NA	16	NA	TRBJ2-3	CASSLWRGPSTDTQYF
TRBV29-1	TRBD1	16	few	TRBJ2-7	CSVEEDRGTFSYEQYF
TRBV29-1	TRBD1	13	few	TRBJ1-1	CSGRTGGNTEAFF
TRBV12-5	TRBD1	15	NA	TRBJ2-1	CASGQQTGYYNEQFF
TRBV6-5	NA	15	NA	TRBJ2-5	CASSFGTGGSETQYF
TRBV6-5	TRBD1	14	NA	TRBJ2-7	CASRPGQALGEQYF
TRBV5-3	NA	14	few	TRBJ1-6	CARSSGHGKEPLHF
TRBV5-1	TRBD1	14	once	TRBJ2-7	CASRNTGAGYEQYF
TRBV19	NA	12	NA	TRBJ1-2	CASTPRGGGYTF
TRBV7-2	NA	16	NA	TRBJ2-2	CASSLDGGSAAGELFF
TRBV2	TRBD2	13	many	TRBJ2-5	CASSTSGSKTQYF
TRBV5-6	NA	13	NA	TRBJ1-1	CASSWGREGKAFF
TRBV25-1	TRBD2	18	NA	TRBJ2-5	CASSAVLGLAGEQETQYF
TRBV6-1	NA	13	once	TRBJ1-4	CASSEAGRRNCFF
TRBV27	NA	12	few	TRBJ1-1	CASSLTGTEAFF
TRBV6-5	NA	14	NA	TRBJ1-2	CASSYGGRGYGYTF
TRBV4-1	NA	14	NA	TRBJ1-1	CASSQVWVTSEAFF
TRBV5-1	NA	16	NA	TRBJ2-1	CASSLGGATPYNEQFF
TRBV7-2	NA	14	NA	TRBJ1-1	CASSLAAVVTEAFF
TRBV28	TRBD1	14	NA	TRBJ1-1	CASSLLGGRTEAFF
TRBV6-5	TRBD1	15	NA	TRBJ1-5	CASSLGRGTNQPQHF
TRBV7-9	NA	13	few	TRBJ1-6	CASSFGGGSPLHF
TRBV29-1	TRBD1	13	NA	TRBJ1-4	CSGGTARNEKLFF
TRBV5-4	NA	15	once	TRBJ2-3	CASSLGPQGSWAQYF
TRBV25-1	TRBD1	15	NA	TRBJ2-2	CASHSGTANTGELFF
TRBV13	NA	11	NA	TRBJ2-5	CASSLLGHPDF
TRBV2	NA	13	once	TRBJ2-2	CASSDPVAGELFF
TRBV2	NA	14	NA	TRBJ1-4	CASEGKNTNEKLFF
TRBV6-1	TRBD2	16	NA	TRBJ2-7	CASSATTSHRGNEQYF
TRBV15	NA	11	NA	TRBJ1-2	CATSSGYGYTF